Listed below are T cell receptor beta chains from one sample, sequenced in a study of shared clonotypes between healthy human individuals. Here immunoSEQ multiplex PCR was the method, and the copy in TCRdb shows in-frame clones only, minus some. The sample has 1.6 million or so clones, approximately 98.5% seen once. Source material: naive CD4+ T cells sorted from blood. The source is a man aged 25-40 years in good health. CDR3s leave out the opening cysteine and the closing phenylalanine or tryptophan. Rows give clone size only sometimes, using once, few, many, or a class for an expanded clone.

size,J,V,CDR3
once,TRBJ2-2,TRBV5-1,ASSPDAEGGELF
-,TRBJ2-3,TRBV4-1,ASSQDSGLQVTQY
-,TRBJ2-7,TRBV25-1,ASRGNEGVVDEQY
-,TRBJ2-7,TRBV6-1,ASSGRIVYEQY
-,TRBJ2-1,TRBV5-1,ASSDGTTLDNEQF
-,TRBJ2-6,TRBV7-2,ASSFGQSSGANVLT
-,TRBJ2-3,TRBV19,ASSITRVRTDTQY
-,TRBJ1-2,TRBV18,ASSLMTETANYGYT
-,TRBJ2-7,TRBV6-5,ASSFEWTAEQY
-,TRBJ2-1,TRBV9,ASSPEGRGQF
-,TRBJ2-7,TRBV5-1,ASSLGVGYYEQY
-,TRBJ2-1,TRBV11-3,ASSPGTGGYNEQF
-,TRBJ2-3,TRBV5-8,ASSLGYGPGDTQY
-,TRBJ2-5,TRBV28,ATGQGPQETQY
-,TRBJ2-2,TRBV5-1,ASSSERGTGELF
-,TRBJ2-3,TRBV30,AWSPRTRQAAFTDTQY
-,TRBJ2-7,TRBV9,ASSVGIAAPYEQY
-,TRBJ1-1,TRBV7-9,ASSLAWGKGRFGTEAF
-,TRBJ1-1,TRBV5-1,ASSLRPAGLGVNTEAF
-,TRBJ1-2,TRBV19,ASSPTGLVYT
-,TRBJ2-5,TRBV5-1,ASSSTPGTEGVTQY
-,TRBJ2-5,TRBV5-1,ASSLGRGWDRGSLQETQY
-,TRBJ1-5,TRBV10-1,ASSEMDRGLGNNQPQH
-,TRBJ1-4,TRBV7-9,ASSSGTNEKLF
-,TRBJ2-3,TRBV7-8,ASSSTPSADTQY
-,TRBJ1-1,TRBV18,ASSRGVPNTEAF
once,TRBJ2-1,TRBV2,ASSPDVSYNEQF
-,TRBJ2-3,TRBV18,ASSPPTFPLWTDTQY
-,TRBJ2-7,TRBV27,ASSLLQGISEQY
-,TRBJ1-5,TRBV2,ASSEGQQGPQH
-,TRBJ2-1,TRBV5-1,ASSTGTVAPGVEQF
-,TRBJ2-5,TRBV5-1,ASSLGGARQETQY
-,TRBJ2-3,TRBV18,ASSPLAGGLGTDTQY
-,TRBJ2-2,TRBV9,ASSVKNSGAGELF
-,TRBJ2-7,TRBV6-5,ASRGGPVHEQY
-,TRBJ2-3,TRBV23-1,ASSQPPETSGASTDTQY
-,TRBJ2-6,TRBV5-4,ASSLVSGANVLT
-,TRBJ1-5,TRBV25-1,ASNGGAGNQPQH
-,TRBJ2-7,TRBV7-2,ASSLVGLAGPTYEQY
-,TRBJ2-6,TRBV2,ASTLFPGANVLT
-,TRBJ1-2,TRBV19,ASSMLTGFNYGYT
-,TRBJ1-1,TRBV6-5,ASSYGGENTEAF
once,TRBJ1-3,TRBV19,ASSIGGSSGNTIY
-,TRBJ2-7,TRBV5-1,ASSLGGRGSYEQY
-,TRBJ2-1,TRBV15,ATSTLPGRKLYNEQF
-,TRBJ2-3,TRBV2,ASTGLRELSTDTQY
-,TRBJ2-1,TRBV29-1,SVHLRLAGEQF
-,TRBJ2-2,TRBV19,ASSGWGNTGELF
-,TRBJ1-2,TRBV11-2,ASSLTSKDGYT
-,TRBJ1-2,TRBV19,ASSIAGTHYGYT
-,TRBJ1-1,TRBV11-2,ASSLFRDRGTEAF
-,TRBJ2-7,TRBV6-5,ASARSVGYEQY
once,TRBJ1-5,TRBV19,ATKSNPDRNQPQH
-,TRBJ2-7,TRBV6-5,ASSYSRLSSYEQY
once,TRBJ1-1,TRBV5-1,ASSFGRTNTEAF
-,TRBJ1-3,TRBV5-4,ASSPQSSGNTIY
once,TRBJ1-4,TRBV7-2,ASSPYIATNEKLF
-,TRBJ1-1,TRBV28,ASSYWSQGKGTEAF